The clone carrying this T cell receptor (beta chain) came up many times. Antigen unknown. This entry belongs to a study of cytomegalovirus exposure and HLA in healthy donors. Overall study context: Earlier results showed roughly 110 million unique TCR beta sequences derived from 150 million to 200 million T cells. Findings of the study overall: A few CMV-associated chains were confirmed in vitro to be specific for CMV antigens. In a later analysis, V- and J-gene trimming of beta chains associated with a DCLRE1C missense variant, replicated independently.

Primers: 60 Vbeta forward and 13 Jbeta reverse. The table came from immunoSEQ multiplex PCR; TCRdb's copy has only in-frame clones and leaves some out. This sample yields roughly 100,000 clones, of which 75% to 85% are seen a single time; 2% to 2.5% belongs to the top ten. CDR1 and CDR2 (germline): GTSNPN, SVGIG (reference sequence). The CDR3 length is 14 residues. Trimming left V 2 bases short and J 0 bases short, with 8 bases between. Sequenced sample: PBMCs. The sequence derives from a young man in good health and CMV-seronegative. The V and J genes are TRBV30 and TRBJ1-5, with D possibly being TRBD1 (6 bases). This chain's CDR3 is CAWSKGVSNQPQHF. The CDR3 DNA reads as TGTGCCTGGAGTAAGGGGGTTAGCAATCAGCCCCAGCATTTT.